The next 25 T cell receptor beta chains were all read from a single sample in a study of T cell repertoires in cytomegalovirus infection (dated by TCRdb to between 2018 and 2021). What these receptors recognize is not known. TCRdb lists the instrument as Illumina HiSeq 1500. The public reads were quality trimmed at Q25 with fastp and then assembled into clones with MiXCR by TCRdb, keeping productive beta chains. Rows are combined by CDR3 protein, so each entry shows the most common genes and DNA. Present in this sample are about 920,000 distinct CDR3 sequences, approximately 31% of which were seen just once. The ten largest clones take up over 13% of the sample. Interpreted using the paper, the treatment or condition label stands for: in vitro stimulation with specific CMV peptide epitopes to enrich CMV-specific T cells. The sequenced sample was cultured CD8+ T cells from PBMCs, obtained from culture after CMV antigen stimulation. The source is a human donor in good health (CMV status not recorded). Some clones in this sample may be carry-over from other donors' samples.

The rearrangement links TRBV19 to TRBJ1-4; D gene uncertain. Looked up from germline, CDR1 is LNHDA and CDR2 is SQIVND (reference sequence). Trimming took off 2 bases at V and 3 bases at J, with 13 bases between the two ends. This CDR3 is 16 amino acids long. The CDR3 sequence is CASSIPHTGPNEKLFF. Here the CDR3 DNA reads TGTGCCAGTAGTATACCACACACTGGCCCTAATGAAAAACTGTTTTTT.

This rearrangement joins TRBV4-3 to TRBJ2-5; D is perhaps TRBD1 or TRBD2 (5 bases each). The CDR3 consists of 13 residues. With 4 bases removed from V and 3 bases from J, the gap between germline ends came to 9 bases. Looked up from germline, CDR1 is LGHNA and CDR2 is YSLEER. CDR3: CASSPGPKETQYF. The CDR3 coding sequence is TGCGCCAGCAGCCCGGGGCCTAAAGAGACCCAGTACTTC.

DNA of the CDR3: TGCGCCAGCTCGGGTGCCGATCGTTCACCCCTCCACTTT. Residues: CASSGADRSPLHF. The chain joins TRBV10-2 to TRBJ1-6; D is ambiguous. CDR3 length equals 13 residues. The germline gives CDR1 WSHSY, CDR2 SAAADI. Trimming left V 8 bases short and J 9 bases short, with 14 bases between.

The genes are TRBV24-1 and TRBJ2-3; 9 bases map to TRBD1. The ends lost 9 bases at V and 5 bases at J; junction bases unmatched: 14. This CDR3 has 16 amino acids. Germline V lookup: CDR1 KGHDR, CDR2 SFDVKD. As DNA, the CDR3 is TGTGCCACCGGAAATTCACAGGGGGCGCATGGAGATACGCAGTATTTT. It translates to CATGNSQGAHGDTQYF.

The chain has TRBV10-3 and TRBJ2-1; D possibly corresponds to TRBD2 (6 bases). The V end lost 4 bases, the J end lost 3 bases, and 10 bases lay between the germline ends. Per germline, CDR1 ENHRY and CDR2 SYGVKD. The CDR3 totals 14 residues. The CDR3 DNA is TGTGCCATCAGTGGTGGGACTGTCTACAATGAGCAGTTCTTC. Translation gives CAISGGTVYNEQFF.

The chain carries TRBV4-1 and TRBJ1-4; 9 bases fit TRBD1. From germline, CDR1 is MGHRA and CDR2 YSYEKL. CDR3 size: 15 residues. V shed 0 bases and J 8 bases; nucleotides not matched to a gene: 4. DNA for the CDR3: TGCGCCAGCAGCCAAGATGACAGGGGGGGAGAAAAACTGTTTTTT. Protein: CASSQDDRGGEKLFF.

This clonotype was seen repeatedly, ten times or more. The chain recombines TRBV7-6 with TRBJ1-3; no definite D call. Trimming stripped 5 bases from V and 5 bases from J, with 16 bases between. From germline, CDR1 is SGHVS and CDR2 FNYEAQ. The CDR3 covers 15 residues. The DNA of the CDR3 is TGTGCCAGCAGCCTAGGGAGGAATTTGAGAAACACCATATATTTT. Translating gives CASSLGRNLRNTIYF.

The chain couples TRBV14 to TRBJ1-2, with D possibly being TRBD1 (5 bases). The germline V gene encodes CDR1 SGHDN and CDR2 FVKESK. V lost 4 bases to trimming and J lost 6 bases, with 15 bases between them. The CDR3 is made up of 14 amino acids. CDR3 region: CASSLHRQGHGYTF. CDR3 nucleotides: TGTGCCAGCAGCCTCCATCGGCAGGGCCATGGCTACACCTTC. The variable domain in full, with the rest retrieved from reference TRBV14 and TRBJ1-2, is EAGVTQFPSHSVIEKGQTVTLRCDPISGHDNLYWYRRVMGKEIKFLLHFVKESKQDESGMPNNRFLAERTGGTYSTLKVQPAELEDSGVYFCASSLHRQGHGYTFGSGTRLTVV.

J is TRBJ2-1 and V is TRBV20-1; 9 bases map to TRBD1. The germline V gene has CDR1 DFQATT and CDR2 SNEGSKA (reference sequence). With V trimmed by 5 bases and J by 4 bases, 12 bases remained unmatched. The CDR3 contains 16 residues. CDR3 amino acids: CSAFTGGLGEYNEQFF. In nucleotides, the CDR3 is TGCAGTGCTTTTACAGGGGGCTTGGGTGAATACAATGAGCAGTTCTTC.

This clonotype came up a few times. J is TRBJ1-1 and V is TRBV11-3; D is uncertain. V was clipped by 5 bases and J by 0 bases, with 31 bases between them. The germline V gene has CDR1 SGHNT and CDR2 YENEEA. This CDR3 is built from 21 residues. The CDR3 is CASSHLDGLPWLSGLNTEAFF. CDR3 DNA: TGTGCCAGCAGCCACCTCGACGGTCTACCATGGCTCAGTGGGCTGAACACTGAAGCTTTCTTT. The whole variable domain, filled in from reference TRBV11-3 and TRBJ1-1, reads EAGVVQSPRYKIIEKKQPVAFWCNPISGHNTLYWYLQNLGQGPELLIRYENEEAVDDSQLPKDRFSAERLKGVDSTLKIQPAELGDSAVYLCASSHLDGLPWLSGLNTEAFFGQGTRLTVV.

The chain combines TRBV11-2 with TRBJ2-5; D may be TRBD1 or TRBD2 (5 bases each). The CDR3 totals 16 residues. V lost 3 bases to trimming and J lost 3 bases, with 17 bases between them. Per the germline V gene, CDR1 is SGHAT and CDR2 is FQNNGV. DNA of the CDR3: TGTGCCAGCAGCTTTTTAATCGGGCAGGGAGAAGAGACCCAGTACTTC. As protein: CASSFLIGQGEETQYF.

The rearrangement joins TRBV12-3 or TRBV12-4 to TRBJ1-4; possibly TRBD1 for D (5 bases). V gave up 4 bases and J gave up 4 bases, with 19 bases separating them. The CDR3 totals 17 residues. The CDR3 DNA follows: TGTGCCAGCAGTTGGGGGATTCTTGGACGGATTAATGAAAAACTGTTTTTT. This translates into CASSWGILGRINEKLFF.

J is TRBJ2-7 and V is TRBV6-2 or TRBV6-3, with 9 bases that match TRBD2. V lost 4 bases to trimming and J lost 7 bases; unmatched junction nucleotides: 11. Germline lookup yields CDR1 MNHEY and CDR2 SVGEGT. This CDR3 has 15 residues. The CDR3 is CASSFGSGGLWEQYF. In nucleotides, the CDR3 is TGTGCCAGCAGTTTCGGTAGCGGGGGCTTGTGGGAGCAGTACTTC.

This clonotype was observed a handful of times. The rearrangement links TRBV12-3 or TRBV12-4 to TRBJ1-5; D is perhaps TRBD1 (6 bases). The CDR3 loop spans 15 amino acids. Trimming shortened V by 7 bases and J by 6 bases, and 19 bases separated the two germline ends. The DNA of the CDR3 is TGTGCCAGCAACCCCACAGGGTCAGGCGGTCAGCCCCAGCATTTT. Translation gives CASNPTGSGGQPQHF.

Only a few counts were recorded for this clonotype. The V call is TRBV20-1, the J call TRBJ1-5; D not resolved. The V gene lost 5 bases and the J gene lost 4 bases, with 18 bases spanning the gap. This CDR3 is built from 15 residues. The V gene's germline CDR1 is DFQATT and CDR2 SNEGSKA (reference sequence). The CDR3 region has the DNA TGCAGTGCTGTCCCAGAGACTTCCCAGAATCAGCCCCAGCATTTT. This sequence encodes CSAVPETSQNQPQHF.

This chain joins TRBV12-3 or TRBV12-4 and TRBJ2-2; 11 bases agree with TRBD2. This CDR3 spans 16 amino acids. V lost 6 bases and J lost 4; bases outside the gene matches: 7. The chain's CDR3 is CASSTGTSGTTGELFF. The CDR3 DNA reads as TGTGCCAGCAGCACCGGGACTAGCGGAACCACCGGGGAGCTGTTTTTT.

This clonotype was counted only a few times. The genes are TRBV4-1 and TRBJ1-1; no clear D gene. In germline, CDR1 is MGHRA, CDR2 YSYEKL. The CDR3 extends over 20 amino acids. The V and J ends lost 3 bases and 4 bases respectively, with 30 bases between them. The CDR3 DNA reads as TGCGCCAGCAGCCACGGGCCAAATCGGAAAGTAATAATGGAGAGCACTGAAGCTTTCTTT. This sequence encodes CASSHGPNRKVIMESTEAFF.

The chain couples TRBV7-2 to TRBJ1-5; D gene unclear. The CDR3 is 15 amino acids. Between the trimmed V and J ends, which lost 5 bases and 6 bases, there was a span of 17 bases. Germline V gene sequence: CDR1 SGHTA, CDR2 FQGNSA. The CDR3 loop reads CASSLISEMGQPQHF. DNA for the CDR3: TGTGCCAGCAGCCTTATCTCGGAGATGGGTCAGCCCCAGCATTTT.

The rearrangement links TRBV5-4 to TRBJ2-7, with D perhaps matching TRBD1 (6 bases). Trimming pared 4 bases from V and 5 bases from J, leaving 16 bases between. Germline assignment: CDR1 SGHNT and CDR2 YYREEE (reference sequence). The CDR3 consists of 14 residues. CDR3: CASSPGTPWDEQYF. The CDR3 DNA reads TGTGCCAGCAGCCCCGGGACACCTTGGGACGAGCAGTACTTC. The full variable domain, its missing parts supplied by reference TRBV5-4 and TRBJ2-7, is ETGVTQSPTHLIKTRGQQVTLRCSSQSGHNTVSWYQQALGQGPQFIFQYYREEENGRGNFPPRFSGLQFPNYSSELNVNALELDDSALYLCASSPGTPWDEQYFGPGTRLTVT.

V gene TRBV4-1 combines with J gene TRBJ2-4, with 7 bases aligning to TRBD1. Germline V gives CDR1 MGHRA, CDR2 YSYEKL. This CDR3 comprises 15 residues. After removal of 6 bases from V and 0 bases from J, the junction contained 5 bases not matched to a gene. CDR3 sequence: CASSPGTEAKNIQYF. In DNA form, the CDR3 reads TGCGCCAGCAGTCCCGGGACAGAAGCCAAAAACATTCAGTACTTC.

The chain couples TRBV24-1 to TRBJ2-7; possibly TRBD2 for D (6 bases). Trimming cost V 0 bases and J 2 bases, with 16 bases left between them. The CDR3 totals 17 residues. Germline CDR1 is KGHDR and CDR2 is SFDVKD. This chain's CDR3 is CATSDLHGPRETYEQYV. CDR3 nucleotides: TGTGCCACCAGTGATTTGCACGGGCCCCGGGAGACCTACGAGCAGTACGTC.

In this sample, this clonotype turned up a few times. The genes are TRBV7-9 and TRBJ2-7; 11 nucleotides match TRBD2. The CDR3 is 14 residues long. Germline V gene data show CDR1 as SEHNR and CDR2 as FQNEAQ (reference sequence). The J segment lost 11 bases and the V segment lost 6 bases, leaving 12 bases of the junction unmatched. The CDR3 region has the DNA TGTGCCAGCAGTCCTAGCGGGGGGCCCGCCGACAAGTACTTC. It codes for CASSPSGGPADKYF.

J is TRBJ2-2 and V is TRBV5-5; D gene uncertain. Germline-derived CDR1 and CDR2 are SGHKS and YYEKEE (reference sequence). The CDR3 covers 19 residues. Trimming stripped 5 bases from V and 0 bases from J, with 23 bases between. The CDR3 nucleotides are TGTGCCAGCAGGAGATACCAGGTTGTAGTGATCCCGAACACCGGGGAGCTGTTTTTT. It yields the protein CASRRYQVVVIPNTGELFF.

This chain connects TRBV27 to TRBJ2-1; TRBD2 might be the D (6 bases). Per the germline V gene, CDR1 is MNHEY and CDR2 is SMNVEV (reference sequence). The CDR3 totals 14 residues. The V end was cut by 5 bases, the J end by 6 bases, with 14 bases between. This chain's CDR3 is CASSPRRGLNEQFF. Written as DNA, the CDR3 is TGTGCCAGCAGTCCCCGGAGGGGCCTCAATGAGCAGTTCTTC.

J is TRBJ2-2 and V is TRBV29-1; possibly TRBD1 for D (8 bases). Trimming took off 4 bases at V and 3 bases at J, with 15 bases between the two ends. Germline CDR1 reads SQVTM; CDR2 reads ANQGSEA. This CDR3 is 15 amino acids long. The CDR3 DNA is TGCAGCGTTGTAGGCGGGGGACAGGACACCGGGGAGCTGTTTTTT. Translated: CSVVGGGQDTGELFF.